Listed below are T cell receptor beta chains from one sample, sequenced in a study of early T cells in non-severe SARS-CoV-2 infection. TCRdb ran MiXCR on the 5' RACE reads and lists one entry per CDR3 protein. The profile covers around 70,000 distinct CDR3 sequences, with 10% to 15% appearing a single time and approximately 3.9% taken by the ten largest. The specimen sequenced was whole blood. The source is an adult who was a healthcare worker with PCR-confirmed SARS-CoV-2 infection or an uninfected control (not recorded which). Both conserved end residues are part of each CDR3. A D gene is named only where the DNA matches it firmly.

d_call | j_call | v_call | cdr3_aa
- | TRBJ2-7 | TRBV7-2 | CASSLGPSSYEQYF
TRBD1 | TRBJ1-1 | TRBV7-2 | CASSSSPPGQANWFSF
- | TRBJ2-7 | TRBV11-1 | CASSLVGDYRDEQYF
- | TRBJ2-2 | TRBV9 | CASSVAVRGELFF
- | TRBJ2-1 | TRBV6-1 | CASSERTRGSPSYNEQFF
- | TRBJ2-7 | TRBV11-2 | CASSPWPLSYEQYF
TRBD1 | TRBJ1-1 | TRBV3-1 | CASSQTGQLNTEAFF
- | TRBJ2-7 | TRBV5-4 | CATAESVAYEQYF
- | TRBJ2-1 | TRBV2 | CASSEKAAYNEQFF
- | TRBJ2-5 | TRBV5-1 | CASSPDRRETQYF
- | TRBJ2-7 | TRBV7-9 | CASSPDGNEQYF
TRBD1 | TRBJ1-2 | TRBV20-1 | CSARDTGAIASYGYTF
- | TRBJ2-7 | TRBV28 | CASSSGQGSYEQYF
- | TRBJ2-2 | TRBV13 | CASSSWLANTGELFF
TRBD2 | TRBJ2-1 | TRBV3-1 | CASSPFLAGDNEQFF
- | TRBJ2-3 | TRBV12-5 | CASGLEQGGTDTQYF
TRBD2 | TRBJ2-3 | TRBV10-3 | CAISPGLAGHTDTQYF
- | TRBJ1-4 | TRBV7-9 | CASSDEKLFF
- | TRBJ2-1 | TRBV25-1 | CASSEHSSYNEQFF
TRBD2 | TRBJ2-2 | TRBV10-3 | CAIRPGLSNTGELFF
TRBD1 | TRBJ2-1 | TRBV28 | CASSFEMGQFHEQFF
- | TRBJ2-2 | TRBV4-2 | CASSLGGGSGTGELFF
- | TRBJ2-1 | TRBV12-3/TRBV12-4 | CASFESSYNEQFF
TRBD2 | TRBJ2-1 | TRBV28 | CASSFSSGGNEQFF
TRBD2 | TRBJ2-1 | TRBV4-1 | CASSLTVAGGRSEQFF
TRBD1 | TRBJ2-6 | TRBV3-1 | CASSNRGSGANVLTF
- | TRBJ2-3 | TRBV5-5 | CASSPGDAVLTQYF
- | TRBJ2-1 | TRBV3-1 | CASASGFTYNEQFF
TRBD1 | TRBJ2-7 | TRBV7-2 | CASSSTGNYEQYF
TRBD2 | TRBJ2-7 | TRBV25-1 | CASGRTSVYEQYF
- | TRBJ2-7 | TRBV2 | CASSPLAWGENEQYF
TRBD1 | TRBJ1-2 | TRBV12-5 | CASAFTGGYGYTF
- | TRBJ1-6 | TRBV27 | CASTRNNSPLHF
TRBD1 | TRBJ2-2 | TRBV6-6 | CASSANRGGTGELFF
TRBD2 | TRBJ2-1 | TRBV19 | CASSIGSGRAVYNEQFF
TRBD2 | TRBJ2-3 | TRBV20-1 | CSARDSGSADTQYF
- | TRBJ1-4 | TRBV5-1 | CASSLGAGRKEKLFF
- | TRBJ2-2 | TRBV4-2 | CASSPAQVNTGELFF
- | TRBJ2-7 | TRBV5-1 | CASSFTREREQYF
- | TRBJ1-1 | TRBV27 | CASSLDRRGAEAFF
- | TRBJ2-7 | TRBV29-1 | CSVFSTFPGDRAYEQYF
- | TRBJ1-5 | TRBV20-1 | CSASARTGQYQPQHF
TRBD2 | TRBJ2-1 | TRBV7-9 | CASSPSGGRKDNEQFF
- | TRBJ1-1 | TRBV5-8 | CASSLGAGTEAFF
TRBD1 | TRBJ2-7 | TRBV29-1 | CSVRGQGANYEQYF
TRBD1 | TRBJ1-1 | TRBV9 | CASSPPGTGKTEAFF
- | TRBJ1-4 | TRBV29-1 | CSARRGAGREKLFF
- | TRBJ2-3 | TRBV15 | CATSSRTDTQYF
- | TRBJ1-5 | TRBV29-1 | CSVLKSPNQPQHF
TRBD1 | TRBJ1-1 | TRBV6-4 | CASRPSGTGGRTTEAFF
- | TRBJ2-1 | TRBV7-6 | CASSFNNEQFF
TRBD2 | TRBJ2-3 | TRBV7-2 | CASSTDMIAGSTQYF
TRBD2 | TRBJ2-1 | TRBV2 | CASSLSGRGDEQFF
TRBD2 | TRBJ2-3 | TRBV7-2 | CASSLPAGGADTQYF
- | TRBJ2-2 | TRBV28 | CASSPQEGSTGELFF
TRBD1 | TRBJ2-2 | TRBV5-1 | CASSFNPDRDTGELFF
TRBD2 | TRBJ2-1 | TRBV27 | CASSRSEGLAIFDEQFF
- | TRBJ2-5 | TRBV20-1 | CSAHKTETQYF
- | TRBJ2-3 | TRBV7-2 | CASSRGLFKGTDTQYF
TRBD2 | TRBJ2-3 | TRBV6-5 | CASSRGRLAGSTDTQYF